This T cell receptor beta chain was obtained from a study of Ad26.COV2.S vaccination and SARS-CoV-2 variants. The assay was immunoSEQ multiplex PCR, and TCRdb's table has in-frame clones only and misses some. The data contain 300,000 to 400,000 clones, just over 85% of them singletons. V was cut by 1 base and J by 5 bases, with 17 bases left in between. The CDR3 runs to 16 residues. Germline V lookup: CDR1 SGHTA, CDR2 FQGNSA. Treatment specified: around 19 received Ad26.COV2.S at low or high dose, single or two shots; 5 received placebo; per-sample allocation not given. Samples were taken on day 63 after the first vaccine or placebo injection.

The specimen was peripheral blood, collected in a trial of Ad26.COV2.S vaccine versus placebo. The clonotype originates from a person between 18 and 60 years old who received the Ad26.COV2.S COVID-19 vaccine or a placebo. This chain links TRBV7-2 with TRBJ1-2; D possibly corresponds to TRBD1 (6 bases). The CDR3 DNA is TGTGCCAGCAGCTTAGAAATAGACAGGAGTGTTTATGGCTACACCTTC. This gives the protein CASSLEIDRSVYGYTF. The full variable domain, its missing parts supplied by reference TRBV7-2 and TRBJ1-2, is GAGVSQSPSNKVTEKGKDVELRCDPISGHTALYWYRQSLGQGLEFLIYFQGNSAPDKSGLPSDRFSAERTGGSVSTLTIQRTQQEDSAVYLCASSLEIDRSVYGYTFGSGTRLTVV.